The 8 T cell receptor beta chains presented below share a single source sample, sequenced in a study of shared T cell receptors in the human thymus. Repertoires were generated with immunoSEQ multiplex PCR, while TCRdb's copy carries only in-frame clones and drops some. The data hold hundreds of thousands of clones, with roughly 90% observed a single time. These data also featured in a second study, about human thymus T cells.

The sequencing sample was made of thymocytes. These receptors came from a boy under two years old with a congenital heart defect.

V usage is TRBV30 and J usage is TRBJ2-1; D may be TRBD2 (6 bases). Per germline, CDR1 GTSNPN and CDR2 SVGIG (reference sequence). The ends were cut back, 2 bases at V and 7 bases at J, with 18 bases in the middle. The CDR3 covers 15 residues. The CDR3 DNA is TGTGCCTGGAGTTCCCGGGTAGCGGAGAGGAATGAGCAGTTCTTC. Residues: CAWSSRVAERNEQFF. The full variable domain, completed using reference TRBV30 and TRBJ2-1, is SQTIHQWPATLVQPVGSPLSLECTVEGTSNPNLYWYRQAAGRGLQLLFYSVGIGQISSEVPQNLSASRPQDRQFILSSKKLLLSDSGFYLCAWSSRVAERNEQFFGPGTRLTVL.

The CDR3 DNA follows: TGTGCCAGCTCACCACCGCGGTCGGGACACCGCTACGAGCAGTACTTC. Protein sequence: CASSPPRSGHRYEQYF. J is TRBJ2-7 and V is TRBV18; possibly TRBD1 for D (6 bases). Per germline, CDR1 KGHSH and CDR2 LQKENI. Trimming removed 0 bases from V and 3 bases from J, with 15 bases in between. This CDR3 region has 16 residues. Drawing the rest from reference TRBV18 and TRBJ2-7, the complete variable domain is NAGVMQNPRHLVRRRGQEARLRCSPMKGHSHVYWYRQLPEEGLKFMVYLQKENIIDESGMPKERFSAEFPKEGPSILRIQQVVRGDSAAYFCASSPPRSGHRYEQYFGPGTRLTVT.

The rearrangement links TRBV6-1 to TRBJ2-7; perhaps TRBD1 as D (6 bases). V shed 6 bases and J shed 2 bases, with 14 bases lying between them. The germline CDR1 and CDR2 sequences are MNHNS and SASEGT. The length of the CDR3 is 14 residues. Written as DNA, the CDR3 is TGTGCCAGCAGCAGCAGGGGATGGGCCTACGAGCAGTACTTC. Encoded protein: CASSSRGWAYEQYF.

The genes are TRBV4-3 and TRBJ2-7; 7 bases agree with TRBD2. CDR3 length equals 19 residues. Trimming cost V 1 base and J 2 bases; bases outside gene matches: 17. The V gene's germline CDR1 is LGHNA and CDR2 YSLEER. The CDR3 here is CASSQVPRWGSGITYEQYF. CDR3 nucleotide sequence: TGCGCCAGCAGCCAAGTTCCTCGGTGGGGGAGCGGGATTACCTACGAGCAGTACTTC.

The chain joins TRBV7-2 to TRBJ2-6, with D possibly being TRBD2 (6 bases). With 1 base removed from V and 0 bases from J, the gap between germline ends came to 10 bases. CDR1 is SGHTA, CDR2 FQGNSA, per germline. The CDR3 length is 17 residues. In DNA, the CDR3 is TGTGCCAGCAGCTTAGAGGAGGGGCACTCTGGGGCCAACGTCCTGACTTTC. Its translation: CASSLEEGHSGANVLTF.

The chain has TRBV28 and TRBJ1-5, with TRBD1 matching 7 bases. The CDR3 contains 17 residues. Germline CDR1 and CDR2: MDHEN and SYDVKM. With 5 bases clipped from V and 7 bases from J, the junction kept 17 bases outside the gene matches. The CDR3: CASSGNPGTERGQPQHF. In DNA, the CDR3 is TGTGCCAGCAGTGGAAACCCCGGGACAGAACGCGGGCAGCCCCAGCATTTT. Looking up the rest from reference TRBV28 and TRBJ1-5 gives the full variable domain: DVKVTQSSRYLVKRTGEKVFLECVQDMDHENMFWYRQDPGLGLRLIYFSYDVKMKEKGDIPEGYSVSREKKERFSLILESASTNQTSMYLCASSGNPGTERGQPQHFGDGTRLSIL.

The V gene is TRBV18, the J gene TRBJ2-7; TRBD2 agrees at 12 bases. Germline CDR1 and CDR2: KGHSH and LQKENI. This CDR3 has 17 amino acids. Unmatched junction bases numbered 8, after V lost 0 bases and J lost 5 bases. For the CDR3, the DNA is TGTGCCAGCTCACCACCGGAGTCTAGCGGGAGGGACCACGAGCAGTACTTC. It yields the protein CASSPPESSGRDHEQYF.

The rearrangement uses TRBV6-1 and TRBJ2-7; TRBD2 matches 9 bases. The V gene end was trimmed by 2 bases and the J gene end by 3 bases; junction bases not matched to a gene: 5. The V gene's germline CDR1 is MNHNS and CDR2 SASEGT. The CDR3 covers 15 residues. The CDR3 nucleotides are TGTGCCAGCAGTGAATTGGCTAGCGGGGACTACGAGCAGTACTTC. Protein sequence: CASSELASGDYEQYF.